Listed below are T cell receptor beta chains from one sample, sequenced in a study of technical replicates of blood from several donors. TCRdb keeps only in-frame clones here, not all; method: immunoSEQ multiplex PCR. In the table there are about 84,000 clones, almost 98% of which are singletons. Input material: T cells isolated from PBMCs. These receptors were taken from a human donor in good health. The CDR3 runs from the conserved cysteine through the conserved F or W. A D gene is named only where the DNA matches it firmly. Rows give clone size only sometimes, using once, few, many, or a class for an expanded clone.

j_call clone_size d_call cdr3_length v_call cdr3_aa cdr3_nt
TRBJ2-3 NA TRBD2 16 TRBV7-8 CASSIRTSGRYDTQYF TGTGCCAGCAGCATAAGGACTAGCGGGAGGTATGATACGCAGTATTTT
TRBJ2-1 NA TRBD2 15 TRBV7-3 CASSTLGTSDNEQFF TGTGCCAGCAGCACCCTAGGGACTAGCGACAATGAGCAGTTCTTC
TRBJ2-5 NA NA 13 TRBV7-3 CASSVSGQETQYF TGTGCCAGCAGCGTCAGCGGGCAAGAGACCCAGTACTTC
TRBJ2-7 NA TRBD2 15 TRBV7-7 CASSFGSGRGYEQYF TGTGCCAGCAGCTTCGGTAGCGGGCGCGGCTACGAGCAGTACTTC
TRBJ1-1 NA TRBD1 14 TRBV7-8 CASSPTTGETEAFF TGTGCCAGCAGTCCCACCACAGGGGAGACTGAAGCTTTCTTT
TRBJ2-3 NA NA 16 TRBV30 CAWKVPDSSSTDTQYF TGTGCCTGGAAGGTCCCGGACTCTTCTAGCACAGATACGCAGTATTTT
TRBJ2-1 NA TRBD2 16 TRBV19 CASSIDPSGTYNEQFF TGTGCCAGTAGTATAGATCCTAGCGGGACCTACAATGAGCAGTTCTTC
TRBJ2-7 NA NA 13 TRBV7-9 CASTSWSDWEQYF TGTGCCAGCACCTCGTGGAGCGACTGGGAGCAGTACTTC
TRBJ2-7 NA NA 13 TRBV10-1 CASSETVSYEQYF TGCGCCAGCAGTGAAACAGTCTCCTACGAGCAGTACTTC
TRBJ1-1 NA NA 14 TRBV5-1 CASKAQGQNTEAFF TGCGCCAGCAAAGCACAGGGACAGAACACTGAAGCTTTCTTT
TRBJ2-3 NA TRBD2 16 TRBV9 CASSHLAGPTTDTQYF TGTGCCAGCAGCCACCTAGCGGGGCCCACGACAGATACGCAGTATTTT
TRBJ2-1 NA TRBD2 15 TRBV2 CASSRRTSGNNEQFF TGTGCCAGCAGTAGAAGGACTAGCGGAAACAATGAGCAGTTCTTC
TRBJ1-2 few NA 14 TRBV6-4 CASSGGLTGDGYTF TGTGCCAGCAGTGGGGGCCTAACAGGAGATGGCTACACCTTC
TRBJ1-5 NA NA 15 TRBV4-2 CASSQVQGSNQPQHF TGTGCCAGCAGCCAAGTGCAGGGCAGCAATCAGCCCCAGCATTTT
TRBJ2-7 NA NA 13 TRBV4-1 CASSHPPGEKQYF TGCGCCAGCAGCCACCCACCAGGGGAGAAGCAGTACTTC
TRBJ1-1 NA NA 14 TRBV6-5 CASGLMGHLDEAFF TGTGCCAGCGGCCTAATGGGACACTTAGATGAAGCTTTCTTT
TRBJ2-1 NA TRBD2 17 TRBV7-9 CASSLWSRESTYNEQFF TGTGCCAGCAGCTTATGGTCGCGGGAGTCAACCTACAATGAGCAGTTCTTC
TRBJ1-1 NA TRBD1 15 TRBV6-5 CASSGTGMGNTEAFF TGTGCCAGCAGTGGGACAGGGATGGGGAACACTGAAGCTTTCTTT
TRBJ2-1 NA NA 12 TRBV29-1 CSAARGAREQFF TGCAGCGCCGCCCGGGGAGCGAGGGAGCAGTTCTTC
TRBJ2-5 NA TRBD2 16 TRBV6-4 CASSDRLAGVWETQYF TGTGCCAGCAGTGACCGCCTAGCGGGTGTATGGGAGACCCAGTACTTC
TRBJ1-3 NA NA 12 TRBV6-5 CASSAAGNTIYF TGTGCCAGCAGTGCAGCGGGAAACACCATATATTTT
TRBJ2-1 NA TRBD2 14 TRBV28 CATGRGSNYNEQFF TGTGCCACGGGGCGGGGGTCCAATTACAATGAGCAGTTCTTC
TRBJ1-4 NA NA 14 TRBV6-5 CASSYSGGGEKLFF TGTGCCAGCAGTTACTCGGGGGGAGGAGAAAAACTGTTTTTT
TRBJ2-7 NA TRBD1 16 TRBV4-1 CASSPYNVQGAYEQYF TGCGCCAGCAGCCCATACAACGTCCAGGGGGCCTACGAGCAGTACTTC
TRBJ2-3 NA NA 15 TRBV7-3 CASSLTAISTDTQYF TGTGCCAGCAGCTTAACCGCGATTAGCACAGATACGCAGTATTTT
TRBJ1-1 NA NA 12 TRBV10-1 CASSPGRGEAFF TGCGCCAGCAGCCCCGGCCGAGGGGAAGCTTTCTTT
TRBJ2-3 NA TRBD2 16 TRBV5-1 CASSFSSGGALDTQYF TGCGCCAGCAGCTTCTCTAGCGGGGGGGCCTTAGATACGCAGTATTTT
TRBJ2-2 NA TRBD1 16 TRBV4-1 CASSQPTGGRTGELFF TGCGCCAGCAGCCAACCGACAGGGGGTCGGACCGGGGAGCTGTTTTTT
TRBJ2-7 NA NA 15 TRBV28 CASSPDRLGRYEQYF TGTGCCAGCAGTCCCGACAGACTCGGTCGCTACGAGCAGTACTTC
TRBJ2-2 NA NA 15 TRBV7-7 CASSSMDRNTGELFF TGTGCCAGCAGCTCCATGGACAGAAACACCGGGGAGCTGTTTTTT
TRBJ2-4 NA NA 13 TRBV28 CASSSLFRGLEYF TGTGCCAGCAGTTCCCTTTTTAGAGGACTCGAGTACTTC
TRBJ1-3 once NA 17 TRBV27 CASSLSEGTASGNTIYF TGTGCCAGCAGTTTGTCAGAGGGGACTGCCTCTGGAAACACCATATATTTT
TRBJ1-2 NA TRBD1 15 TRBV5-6 CASTTNLGTGGGYTF TGTGCCAGCACCACTAACCTCGGGACAGGAGGTGGCTACACCTTC
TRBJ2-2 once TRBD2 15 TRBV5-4 CASSLLAGGPGELFF TGTGCCAGCAGTTTACTAGCGGGGGGGCCCGGGGAGCTGTTTTTT
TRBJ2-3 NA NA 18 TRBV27 CASSLSAEGPTSTDTQYF TGTGCCAGCAGTTTATCCGCGGAGGGCCCTACGAGCACAGATACGCAGTATTTT
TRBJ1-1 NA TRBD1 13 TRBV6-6 CASTLAGGTEAFF TGTGCCAGCACCCTCGCAGGGGGCACTGAAGCTTTCTTT
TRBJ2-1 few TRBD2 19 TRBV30 CAWNVPRGLAGAHYNEQFF TGTGCCTGGAACGTCCCTCGGGGACTAGCGGGGGCACACTACAATGAGCAGTTCTTC
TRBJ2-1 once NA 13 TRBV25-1 CASSKGLVDEQFF TGTGCCAGCAGTAAGGGGCTAGTGGATGAGCAGTTCTTC
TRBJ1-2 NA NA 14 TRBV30 CAWSAPTESWGYTF TGTGCCTGGAGTGCTCCCACAGAGTCATGGGGCTACACCTTC
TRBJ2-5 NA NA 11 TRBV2 CASSAKLDPYF TGTGCCAGCAGCGCTAAACTAGACCCGTACTTC
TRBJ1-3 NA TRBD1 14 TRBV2 CASSEQGAGNTIYF TGTGCCAGCAGTGAACAGGGGGCTGGAAACACCATATATTTT
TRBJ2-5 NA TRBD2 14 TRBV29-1 CSARSGTTLETQYF TGCAGCGCCCGCAGCGGGACCACTTTGGAGACCCAGTACTTC
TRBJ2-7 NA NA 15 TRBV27 CASTVGPGRSYEQYF TGTGCCAGCACCGTTGGCCCAGGTCGTTCCTACGAGCAGTACTTC
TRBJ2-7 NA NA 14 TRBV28 CASGGILPSYEQYF TGTGCCAGCGGGGGCATCCTACCATCCTACGAGCAGTACTTC
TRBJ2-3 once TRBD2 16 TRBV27 CASSSIAGGSTDTQYF TGTGCCAGCAGTTCCATAGCGGGGGGTAGCACAGATACGCAGTATTTT
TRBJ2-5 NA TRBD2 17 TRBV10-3 CAIAPRGGDISQETQYF TGTGCCATAGCCCCGAGGGGAGGGGATATTTCCCAAGAGACCCAGTACTTC
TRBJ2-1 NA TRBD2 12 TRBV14 CASSIGTSGQIF TGTGCCAGCAGCATAGGAACTAGCGGTCAGATCTTC
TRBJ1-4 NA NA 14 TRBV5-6 CASSLAGISEKLFF TGTGCCAGCAGCTTGGCCGGTATTTCGGAAAAACTGTTTTTT
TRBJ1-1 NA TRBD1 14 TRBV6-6 CASGDRGPNTEAFF TGTGCCAGCGGAGACAGGGGTCCGAACACTGAAGCTTTCTTT
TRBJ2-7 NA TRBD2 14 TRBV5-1 CASSSSGLDYEQYF TGCGCCAGCAGCTCCTCGGGACTAGATTACGAGCAGTACTTC
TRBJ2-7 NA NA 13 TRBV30 CAYSRLFTYEQYF TGTGCCTATTCCCGACTCTTTACCTACGAGCAGTACTTC